A single T cell receptor beta chain is shown here with its context. The read is 3 residues too short to cover the CDR3 end, so that end is filled in from the germline J gene. These data are taken from a study of T cells in women clearing cervical HPV infection. The repertoire was sequenced with immunoSEQ multiplex PCR; TCRdb's copy has only in-frame clones and lacks some. The data include tens of thousands of clones; the top ten clones carry about 1.5%. The J segment lost 4 bases and the V segment lost 5 bases, leaving 9 bases of the junction unmatched. This CDR3 is built from 15 residues. Germline V gene data show CDR1 as DFQATT and CDR2 as SNEGSKA (reference sequence).

The chain employs TRBV20-1 and TRBJ1-4; 8 bases align to TRBD1. Sequencing was carried out using blood buffy coat. This clonotype was obtained from a woman aged 18 to 75 with a cervical HPV16 infection that either progressed to CIN3+ or cleared (not recorded which). The part of the CDR3 DNA that was read is TGCAGTGCTGCACAACCGGGACAGGTTAATGAAAAA. It codes for CSAAQPGQVNEK. In full, the CDR3 reads CSAAQPGQVNEKLFF.